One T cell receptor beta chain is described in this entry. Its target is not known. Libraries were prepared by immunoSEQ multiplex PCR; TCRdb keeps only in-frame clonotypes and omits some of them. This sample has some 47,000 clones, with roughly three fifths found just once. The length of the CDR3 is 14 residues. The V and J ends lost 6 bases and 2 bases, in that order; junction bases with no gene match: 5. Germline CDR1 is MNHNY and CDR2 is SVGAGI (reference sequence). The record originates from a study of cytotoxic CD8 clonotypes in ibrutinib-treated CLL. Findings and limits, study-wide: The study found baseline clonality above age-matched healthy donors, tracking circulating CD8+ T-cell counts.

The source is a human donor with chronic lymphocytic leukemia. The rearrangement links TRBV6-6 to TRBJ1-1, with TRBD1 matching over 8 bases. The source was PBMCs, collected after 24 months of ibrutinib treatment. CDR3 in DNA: TGTGCCAGCAGGAGGACAGGGAAAAACACTGAAGCTTTCTTT. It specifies CASRRTGKNTEAFF.